This note documents a single T cell receptor beta chain sequence. This entry comes from a study of blood T cell repertoires in COVID-19. Study background: COVID-19 samples from acute and convalescent phases originated in the United States, Italy and Spain.

Source study methods: Researchers report that nucleated cell counts were estimated from reference gene primer amplification. TCRdb's copy holds only in-frame clones and misses some; the assay was immunoSEQ multiplex PCR. That table furnishes V, J and clone size, whereas the DNA furnished D and trimming. The table records 220,000 or so clones, 70% to 90% of them present only once. The sequenced material came from peripheral blood. This TCR was recovered from a woman in her fifties or sixties with COVID-19, enrolled during active disease.

The CDR3 coding sequence is TGTGCCAGCAGTTTCCGGGGAGTGAACACTGAAGCTTTCTTT. Translation: CASSFRGVNTEAFF. The V gene is TRBV28, the J gene TRBJ1-1; D remains ambiguous. From germline, CDR1 is MDHEN and CDR2 SYDVKM. This CDR3 contains 14 residues. V was pared by 3 bases and J by 0 bases, with 8 bases between.